This T cell receptor (beta chain) was sequenced in a study of STAT5B mutations in CD4+ large granular lymphocyte leukemia. The repertoire was sequenced with immunoSEQ multiplex PCR; TCRdb's copy has only in-frame clones and lacks some. The profile shows around 28,000 clones, about three quarters of them singletons. In germline, CDR1 is SGHVS, CDR2 FQNEAQ. This CDR3 is built from 15 residues. Trimming cost V 4 bases and J 4 bases, with 14 bases left between them. Comments on this clone: Its antigen is still unknown.

Study conclusions and caveats: Without HLA matching, higher CD4+ than CD8+ T-LGLL clonality could reflect small sample size.

The chain recombines TRBV7-8 with TRBJ2-1, with D tentatively TRBD2 (7 bases). The material sequenced was CD4+ T cells from blood buffy coats. The TCR originated in a human donor in good health. In DNA, the CDR3 is TGTGCCAGCAGCTACGGGGGGCAGGTGTACAATGAGCAGTTCTTC. This encodes CASSYGGQVYNEQFF. Complete variable domain (other parts from reference TRBV7-8 and TRBJ2-1): GAGVSQSPRYKVAKRGQDVALRCDPISGHVSLFWYQQALGQGPEFLTYFQNEAQLDKSGLPSDRFFAERPEGSVSTLKIQRTQQEDSAVYLCASSYGGQVYNEQFFGPGTRLTVL.